This T cell receptor (beta chain) was observed in a study of CD8 T cells in Susac syndrome. CDR1 SGHNT and CDR2 YYREEE come from the germline V gene (reference sequence). V was cut by 5 bases and J by 4 bases, with 12 bases left in between. The CDR3 length is 13 residues. Reverse transcription used roughly 0.45 to 1 ug RNA and random hexamers. Amplification of TCR beta CDR3 by immunoSEQ multiplex PCR spanned 54 Vbeta and 13 Jbeta. TCRdb re-derived calls from the immunoSEQ multiplex PCR reads in MiXCR, one entry per CDR3 protein. The table has 160,000 or so distinct CDR3 sequences, 93% seen once; the top ten hold more than 0.13%. TCR beta from blood CD8+ and CD4+ T cells was sequenced. Through negative isolation, CD4+ and CD8+ T cells were obtained, while TEMRA cells were enriched using FACS.

This receptor was taken from a human donor in good health. The rearrangement joins TRBV5-4 to TRBJ2-5, with D perhaps TRBD2 (6 bases). Material: CD4+ T cells from PBMCs. The CDR3 region is CASSSSGGETQYF. CDR3 in DNA: TGTGCCAGCAGTTCATCCGGGGGAGAGACCCAGTACTTC. The complete variable domain, with remaining parts taken from reference TRBV5-4 and TRBJ2-5, reads ETGVTQSPTHLIKTRGQQVTLRCSSQSGHNTVSWYQQALGQGPQFIFQYYREEENGRGNFPPRFSGLQFPNYSSELNVNALELDDSALYLCASSSSGGETQYFGPGTRLLVL.